This T cell receptor (beta chain) is from a study of cytomegalovirus exposure and HLA in healthy donors. General study findings and limits: Usually a TCR sequence was rare, but some public TCRs were found in many donors. Clonal expansion was found to be greater in HLA-associated TCR beta chains than in equally common others in a later analysis. Later analysis suggested links between common viral pathogens and several top significant clusters. Owing to their indistinguishability, certain V segments, notably TRBV6-2 and TRBV6-3, were excluded.

It was with 60 Vbeta and 13 Jbeta primers that the PCR ran. Using immunoSEQ multiplex PCR, the repertoire was profiled, and TCRdb retains in-frame clones only, with some absent. The profile covers approximately 160,000 clones, with around 75% appearing a single time and around 1.5% taken by the ten largest. This clone was seen more than once but under ten times. Its antigen remains unknown. Germline-derived CDR1 and CDR2 are MNHEY and SVGAGI. Between the trimmed V and J ends, which lost 2 bases and 6 bases, there was a span of 10 bases. The length of the CDR3 is 13 residues. The rearrangement uses TRBV6-5 and TRBJ1-2; TRBD1 is a possible D gene (5 bases). The receptor's source is a man younger than 30 in good health and CMV-seronegative. Sequencing was performed on PBMCs. The CDR3 is CASSYDQDNGYTF. The CDR3, as DNA: TGTGCCAGCAGTTACGACCAGGACAATGGCTACACCTTC.